Listed here is a single T cell receptor (beta chain). The data belong to a study of cytomegalovirus exposure and HLA in healthy donors. Study-level information: An early release of data contained approximately 80 million unique TCRs, which came from HLA-typed donors.

The PCR made use of 60 Vbeta and 13 Jbeta primers. Clones were read by immunoSEQ multiplex PCR, and TCRdb kept only the in-frame ones, dropping some. The sample lists about 130,000 clones, 78% occurring once. CDR1 is LGHNA and CDR2 is YNFKEQ in the germline V gene. The CDR3 is 16 residues long. The trim removed 4 bases at V and 5 bases at J, leaving 12 bases unmatched. The chain recombines TRBV4-2 with TRBJ2-5; 8 bases fit TRBD2. The sequenced sample was PBMCs. This receptor was identified in a female donor in good health and CMV-seronegative. The CDR3 coding sequence is TGTGCCAGCAGCCGCCGCCGGGAGGGCCTACGGGAGACCCAGTACTTC. Its translation is CASSRRREGLRETQYF.